This T cell receptor (beta chain) was found in a study of TIL therapy for anti-PD-1-resistant metastatic lung cancer. This sample's time point: pre-treatment sample, taken before nivolumab and TIL therapy. The libraries were made with immunoSEQ v3. The assay was immunoSEQ multiplex PCR, and TCRdb's table has in-frame clones only and misses some. The sample shows 45,000 to 60,000 clones, 79% of them seen only once. Losses at the gene ends were 7 bases for V and 3 bases for J; bases not matched to a gene: 9. The CDR3 spans 14 residues. Germline-derived CDR1 and CDR2 are LNHDA and SQIVND (reference sequence).

The sample consisted of blood, taken at baseline. This chain connects TRBV19 to TRBJ2-7, with 7 bases that match TRBD2. This receptor was taken from a woman aged 30-79 years with non-small cell lung cancer. The CDR3 reads CASMELGGNYEQYF. CDR3 bases: TGTGCCAGTATGGAGTTGGGGGGGAACTACGAGCAGTACTTC.